This paragraph covers one TCR beta chain sequence. This entry belongs to a study of blood T cell repertoires in COVID-19. Study-level background: Both acute and convalescent COVID-19 samples were obtained from the United States, Italy and Spain.

Deletions cut 4 bases from V and 7 bases from J, with 15 bases between. CDR3 length: 14 amino acids. Germline V gives CDR1 SGHDN, CDR2 FVKESK. The cohort comprised adults aged about 18 to 100 years residing in about two dozen US areas. In the authors' workflow: By means of reference gene primer amplification, nucleated cell counts were estimated. Sequencing used immunoSEQ multiplex PCR; TCRdb keeps in-frame clones, though not all of them. V and J calls and clone size are as listed in that table; D and trimming were resolved from the DNA. This sample yields about 140,000 clones, of which 70% to 85% are seen a single time; 1.5% to 2% belongs to the top ten.

What was sequenced was PBMCs or T cells enriched from blood (not recorded which). The chain combines TRBV14 with TRBJ2-3; D perhaps matches TRBD1 (7 bases). The TCR comes from a woman under 30 who had been exposed to COVID-19. The CDR3 protein is CASSRRRGDHTQYF. CDR3 bases: TGTGCCAGCAGCCGCCGCAGGGGGGACCATACGCAGTATTTT.